The T cell receptor (beta chain) described here comes from a study of OX40 agonist ivuxolimab in advanced cancers. Study-level background: Melanoma, hepatocellular carcinoma, head and neck or renal cell cancer occurred in dose-escalation patients. Overall study findings and caveats: The average count of expanded clones was higher among CD8+ T cells than among CD4+. Blood T cells, both CD4+ and CD8+, expanded clonally by week 6 at 0.1 to 3.0 mg/kg.

Individuals having autoimmune disease history or systemic immunosuppression were not enrolled. CDR1 is SEHNR, CDR2 FQNEAQ, per germline (reference sequence). The CDR3 contains 15 residues. Between the trimmed V and J ends, which lost 1 base and 5 bases, there was a span of 12 bases. Remarks on this clone: What it binds is not known.

Assay used: immunoSEQ multiplex PCR; TCRdb lists only in-frame clones, some missing. The table shows some 77,000 clones, with 75% to 90% occurring only once. The clonotype originates from an adult with an advanced solid tumor such as melanoma, head and neck, liver or kidney cancer. The starting material was CD4+ or CD8+ T cells sorted from blood, obtained in a trial of the OX40 agonist ivuxolimab. This sequence joins TRBV7-9 and TRBJ2-1, with a possible D match to TRBD2 (5 bases). The CDR3 sequence is CASSLGEFVHNEQFF. CDR3 nucleotides: TGTGCCAGCAGCTTAGGGGAGTTTGTCCACAATGAGCAGTTCTTC.